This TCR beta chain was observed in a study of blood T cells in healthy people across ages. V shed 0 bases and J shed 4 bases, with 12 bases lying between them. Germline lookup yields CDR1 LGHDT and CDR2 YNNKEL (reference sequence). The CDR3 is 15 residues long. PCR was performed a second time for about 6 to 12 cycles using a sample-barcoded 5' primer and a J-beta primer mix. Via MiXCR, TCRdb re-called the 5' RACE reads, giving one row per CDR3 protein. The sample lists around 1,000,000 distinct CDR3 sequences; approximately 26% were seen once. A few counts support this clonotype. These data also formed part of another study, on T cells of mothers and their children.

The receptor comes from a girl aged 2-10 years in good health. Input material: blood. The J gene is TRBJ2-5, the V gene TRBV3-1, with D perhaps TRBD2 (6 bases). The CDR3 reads CASSQDGRRGETQYF. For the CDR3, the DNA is TGTGCCAGCAGCCAAGATGGGAGGAGGGGAGAGACCCAGTACTTC.